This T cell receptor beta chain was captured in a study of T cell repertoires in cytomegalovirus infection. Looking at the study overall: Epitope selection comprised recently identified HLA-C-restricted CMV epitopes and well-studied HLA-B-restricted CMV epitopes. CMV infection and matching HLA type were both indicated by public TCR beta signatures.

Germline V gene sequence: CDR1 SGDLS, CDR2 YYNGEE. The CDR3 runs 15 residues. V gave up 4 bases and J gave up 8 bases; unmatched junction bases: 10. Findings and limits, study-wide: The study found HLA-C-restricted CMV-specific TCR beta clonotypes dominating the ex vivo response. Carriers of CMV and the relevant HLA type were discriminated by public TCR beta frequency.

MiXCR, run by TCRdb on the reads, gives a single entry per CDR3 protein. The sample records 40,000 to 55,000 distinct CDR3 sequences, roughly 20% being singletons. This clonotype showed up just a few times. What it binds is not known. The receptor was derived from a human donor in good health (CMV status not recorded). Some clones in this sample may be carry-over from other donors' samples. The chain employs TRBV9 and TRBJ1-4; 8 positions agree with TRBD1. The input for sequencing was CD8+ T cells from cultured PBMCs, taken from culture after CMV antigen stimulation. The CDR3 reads CASSPGQGSGEKLFF. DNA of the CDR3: TGTGCCAGCAGCCCCGGACAGGGAAGCGGAGAAAAACTGTTTTTT.